Shown below are 13 T cell receptor beta chains from a single sample sequenced in a study of breast tumors, draining lymph nodes, adjacent tissues. TCRdb reprocessed the multiplex PCR reads with MiXCR, giving one entry per CDR3 protein. This repertoire shows tens of thousands of distinct CDR3 sequences, under 75% found once; its top ten account for approximately 15%. The sample consisted of breast tumor tissue. Receptors originate from a female donor with breast cancer. Some clones in this sample may be carry-over from other donors' samples.

By frequency in the sample, this clonotype is medium-sized. The CDR3 reads CASSLGAGNQDGYTF. The CDR3 DNA follows: TGCGCCAGCAGCTTGGGGGCAGGGAATCAGGATGGCTACACCTTC. J is TRBJ1-2 and V is TRBV5-1, with D possibly matching TRBD1 (5 bases). Between the trimmed V and J ends, which lost 0 bases and 6 bases, there was a span of 15 bases. The CDR3 is 15 amino acids. Germline values: CDR1 SGHRS, CDR2 YFSETQ. Looking up the rest from reference TRBV5-1 and TRBJ1-2 gives the full variable domain: KAGVTQTPRYLIKTRGQQVTLSCSPISGHRSVSWYQQTPGQGLQFLFEYFSETQRNKGNFPGRFSGRQFSNSRSEMNVSTLELGDSALYLCASSLGAGNQDGYTFGSGTRLTVV.

The chain couples TRBV10-3 to TRBJ1-2; D not resolved. The CDR3 consists of 13 residues. The germline V gene encodes CDR1 ENHRY and CDR2 SYGVKD. V was cut by 3 bases and J by 7 bases, with 12 bases left in between. The CDR3 nucleotides are TGTGCCATCAGTGACCCCTCAAAGATTGGCTACACCTTC. It translates to CAISDPSKIGYTF.

In this sample, this clonotype turned up many times. V gene TRBV12-5 combines with J gene TRBJ2-2; D not resolved. The CDR3 is made up of 12 amino acids. CDR1 and CDR2 from the germline V gene are LGHNT and FRNRAP. V lost 6 bases, J lost 1 base, and 3 bases lay in between. CDR3 coding DNA: TGTGCTAGTGGGGGGAACACCGGGGAGCTGTTTTTT. Its protein product is CASGGNTGELFF.

This rearrangement joins TRBV7-9 to TRBJ1-6; D is uncertain. V gave up 3 bases and J gave up 8 bases, with 5 bases separating them. The CDR3 spans 12 residues. Germline V gene data show CDR1 as SEHNR and CDR2 as FQNEAQ (reference sequence). The CDR3 protein is CASSFSDSPLHF. The CDR3 region has the DNA TGTGCCAGCAGCTTCTCGGATTCACCCCTCCACTTT.

This clonotype was recorded once. The chain links TRBV19 to TRBJ1-2, with D possibly matching TRBD1 (5 bases). Germline CDR1 is LNHDA and CDR2 is SQIVND (reference sequence). Between the trimmed V and J ends, which lost 9 bases and 0 bases, there was a span of 14 bases. The CDR3 spans 14 residues. As DNA, the CDR3 is TGTGCCAGCTGGGACTTAACCTCTAACTATGGCTACACCTTC. This codes for CASWDLTSNYGYTF.

About this clonotype itself: The DNA is omitted, as the CDR3 cannot be located on it reliably, and the CDR3 follows TCRdb's listing. CDR3 protein: CASMRDSALYLCASSLTAGYTF. This chain joins TRBV6-6 and TRBJ1-2. With termini counted, the CDR3 has 22 amino acids. Germline lookup yields CDR1 MNHNY and CDR2 SVGAGI (reference sequence).

Points on this clonotype: The junction shows a germline mismatch at one end, possibly a read error. The rearrangement uses TRBV2 and TRBJ2-4, with 12 bases that match TRBD1. The CDR3 runs to 17 residues. Germline V gene sequence: CDR1 SNHLY, CDR2 FYNNEI. CDR3 in amino acids: CANSRDRGRLAKNIQYF. The CDR3 DNA follows: TGTGCCAACAGTCGGGACAGGGGGCGGTTAGCCAAAAACATCCAGTACTTC.

The CDR3 loop is CASTIVTGGNEQYF. DNA for the CDR3: TGTGCCAGCACAATAGTCACTGGAGGTAACGAGCAGTACTTC. The V and J genes are TRBV7-9 and TRBJ2-7, with D perhaps TRBD2 (5 bases). The V gene's germline CDR1 is SEHNR and CDR2 FQNEAQ (reference sequence). V gave up 7 bases and J gave up 5 bases, with 18 bases separating them. The length of the CDR3 is 14 residues.

The rearrangement joins TRBV5-1 to TRBJ1-2; TRBD1 aligns across 7 bases. The V gene end was trimmed by 5 bases and the J gene end by 5 bases; junction bases not matched to a gene: 6. Germline CDR1 is SGHRS and CDR2 is YFSETQ. This CDR3 comprises 13 residues. CDR3: CASRFDRDYGYTF. In DNA, the CDR3 is TGCGCCAGCAGGTTCGACAGGGATTATGGCTACACCTTC.

This clonotype is medium-sized in the sample. J is TRBJ1-2 and V is TRBV6-1, with TRBD1 matching 9 bases. The J segment lost 4 bases and the V segment lost 5 bases, leaving 8 bases of the junction unmatched. CDR3 size: 15 residues. Germline CDR1 is MNHNS and CDR2 is SASEGT. This CDR3 is CASSNTGGESYGYTF. The CDR3 DNA reads as TGTGCCAGCAGTAACACAGGGGGCGAGAGCTATGGCTACACCTTC.

In its sample, this clonotype was seen many times. The genes are TRBV6-5 and TRBJ2-1; tentatively, D is TRBD1 (6 bases). The CDR3 is 16 residues long. CDR1 and CDR2 from the germline V gene are MNHEY and SVGAGI. V shed 6 bases and J shed 0 bases, with 15 bases lying between them. The CDR3: CASRIQGLSSYNEQFF. CDR3 nucleotide sequence: TGTGCCAGCAGAATACAGGGTCTCAGCTCCTACAATGAGCAGTTCTTC.

Notes on this clonotype: A junction end diverges from the germline sequence, so it may reflect a read error. In DNA form, the CDR3 reads TGCAGTGCTACCCGGGTGCTCAATCAGCCCCATCATTTT. Translation: CSATRVLNQPHHF. The rearrangement joins TRBV20-1 to TRBJ1-5; D remains ambiguous. Germline CDR1 DFQATT, CDR2 SNEGSKA (reference sequence). This CDR3 has 13 residues.

This clonotype is medium-sized within its sample. This chain joins TRBV6-1 and TRBJ1-2, with D possibly matching TRBD1 (6 bases). The CDR3 consists of 14 residues. The V gene lost 7 bases and the J gene lost 8 bases, with 20 bases spanning the gap. CDR1 and CDR2 from the germline V gene are MNHNS and SASEGT. CDR3 in amino acids: CASTQGGLGLGYTF. The CDR3 coding sequence is TGTGCCAGCACCCAAGGGGGACTAGGGTTAGGCTACACCTTC.